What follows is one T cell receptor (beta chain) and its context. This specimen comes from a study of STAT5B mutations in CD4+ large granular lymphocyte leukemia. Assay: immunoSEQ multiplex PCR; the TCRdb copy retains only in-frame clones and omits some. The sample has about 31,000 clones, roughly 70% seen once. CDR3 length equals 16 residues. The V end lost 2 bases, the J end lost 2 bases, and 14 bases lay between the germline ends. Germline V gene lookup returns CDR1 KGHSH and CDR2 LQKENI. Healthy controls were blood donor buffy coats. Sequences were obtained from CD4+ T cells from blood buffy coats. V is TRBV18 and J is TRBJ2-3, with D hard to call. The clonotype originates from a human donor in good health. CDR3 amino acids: CASSPFEYGYTDTQYF. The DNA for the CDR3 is TGTGCCAGCTCACCATTTGAGTACGGATACACAGATACGCAGTATTTT.